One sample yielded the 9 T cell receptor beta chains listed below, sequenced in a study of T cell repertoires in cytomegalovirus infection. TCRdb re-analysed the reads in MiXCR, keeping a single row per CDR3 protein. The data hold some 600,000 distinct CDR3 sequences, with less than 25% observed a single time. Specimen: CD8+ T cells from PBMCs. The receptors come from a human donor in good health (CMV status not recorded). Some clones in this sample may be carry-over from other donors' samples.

CDR3 loop: CASSEGVSGDLSSYNEQFF. CDR3 DNA: TGTGCCAGCAGTGAGGGGGTTAGCGGGGATTTAAGCTCCTACAATGAGCAGTTCTTC. The chain recombines TRBV2 with TRBJ2-1; 8 nucleotides agree with TRBD2. CDR1 SNHLY and CDR2 FYNNEI come from the germline V gene. The CDR3 covers 19 residues. The junction had 13 bases not matched to a gene; V was cut back by 3 bases and J by 0 bases.

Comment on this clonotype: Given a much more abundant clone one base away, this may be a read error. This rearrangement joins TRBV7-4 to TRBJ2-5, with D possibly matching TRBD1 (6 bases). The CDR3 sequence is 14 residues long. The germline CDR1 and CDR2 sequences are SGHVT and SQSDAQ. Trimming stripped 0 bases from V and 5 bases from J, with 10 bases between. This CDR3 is CASSLAGDKETQYF. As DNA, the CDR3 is TGTGCCAGCAGCTTAGCAGGGGACAAGGAGACCCAGTACTTC.

The CDR3 sequence is CASSPGAGVNEQFF. The CDR3 nucleotides read TGTGCCAGCAGCCCTGGTGCAGGGGTCAATGAGCAGTTCTTC. The V gene is TRBV14, the J gene TRBJ2-1; D may be TRBD1 (6 bases). V lost 4 bases and J lost 6, with 13 bases in between. This CDR3 comprises 14 residues. CDR1 and CDR2 (germline): SGHDN, FVKESK.

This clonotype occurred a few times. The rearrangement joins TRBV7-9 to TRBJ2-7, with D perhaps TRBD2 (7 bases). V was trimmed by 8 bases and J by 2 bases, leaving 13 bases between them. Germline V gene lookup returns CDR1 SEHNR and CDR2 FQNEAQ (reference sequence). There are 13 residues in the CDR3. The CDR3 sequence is CASWRGGPYEQYF. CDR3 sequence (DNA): TGTGCCAGCTGGCGCGGGGGCCCCTACGAGCAGTACTTC.

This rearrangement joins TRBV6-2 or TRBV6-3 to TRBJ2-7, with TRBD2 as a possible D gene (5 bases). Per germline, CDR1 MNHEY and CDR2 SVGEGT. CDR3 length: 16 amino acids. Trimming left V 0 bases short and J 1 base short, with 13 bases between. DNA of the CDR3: TGTGCCAGCAGTTACTCAACAAGGCGAGGGTCCTACGAGCAGTACGTC. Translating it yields CASSYSTRRGSYEQYV.

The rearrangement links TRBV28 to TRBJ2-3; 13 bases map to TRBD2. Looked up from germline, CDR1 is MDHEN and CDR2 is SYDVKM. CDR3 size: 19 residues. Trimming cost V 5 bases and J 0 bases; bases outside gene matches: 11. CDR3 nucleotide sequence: TGTGCCAGCAGTGGACTAGCGGGGGAGTTTTTTACTAGCACAGATACGCAGTATTTT. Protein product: CASSGLAGEFFTSTDTQYF.

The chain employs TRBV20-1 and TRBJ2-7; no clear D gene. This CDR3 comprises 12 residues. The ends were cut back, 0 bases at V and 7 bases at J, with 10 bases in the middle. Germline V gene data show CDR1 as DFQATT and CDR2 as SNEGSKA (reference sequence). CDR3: CSAREGLGEQYF. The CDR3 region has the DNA TGCAGTGCTAGAGAAGGTCTGGGGGAGCAGTACTTC.

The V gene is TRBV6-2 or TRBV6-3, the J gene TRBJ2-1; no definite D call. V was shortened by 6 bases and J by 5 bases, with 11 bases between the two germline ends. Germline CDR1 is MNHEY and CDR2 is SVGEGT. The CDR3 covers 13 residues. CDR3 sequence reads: CASRVVKHNEQFF. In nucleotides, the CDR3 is TGTGCCAGCAGGGTGGTGAAACACAATGAGCAGTTCTTC.

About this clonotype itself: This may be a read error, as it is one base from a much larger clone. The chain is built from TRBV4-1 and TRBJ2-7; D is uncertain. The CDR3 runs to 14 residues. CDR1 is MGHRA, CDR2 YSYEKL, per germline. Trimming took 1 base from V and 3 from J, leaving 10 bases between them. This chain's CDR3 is CASSQAGPVYEQYF. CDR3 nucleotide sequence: TGCGCCAGCAGCCAAGCCGGGCCTGTCTACGAGCAGTACTTC.